A single sample is the source of the 31 T cell receptor beta chains below, sequenced in a study of shared clonotypes between healthy human individuals. CD45RO-negative CD8 cells positively selected for CCR7 made up the naive population, which excluded terminally differentiated effector memory CD45RA+ cells. The protocol was immunoSEQ multiplex PCR, while the TCRdb copy is restricted to in-frame clones and leaves out a portion. The data contain 800,000 to 950,000 clones, 96% of them singletons. The specimen sequenced was naive CD8+ T cells sorted from blood. The receptors come from a man aged 25-45 years in good health.

This clone appeared a single time. The identical CDR3 is also encoded by other nucleotide sequences in the sample. The chain uses TRBV7-9 and TRBJ1-1; D is ambiguous. Germline values: CDR1 SEHNR, CDR2 FQNEAQ (reference sequence). The CDR3 is 11 residues long. V lost 5 bases and J lost 4, with 5 bases in between. In DNA form, the CDR3 reads TGTGCCAGCAGCCCACTCACTGAAGCTTTCTTT. The encoded protein is CASSPLTEAFF.

The V and J genes are TRBV2 and TRBJ1-4, with D possibly TRBD1 on 5 matching bases. Germline CDR1 SNHLY, CDR2 FYNNEI. V was cut by 0 bases and J by 5 bases, with 13 bases left in between. The CDR3 extends over 16 amino acids. This CDR3 reads CASSEASFDRNEKLFF. The CDR3 nucleotides are TGTGCCAGCAGTGAAGCGAGTTTCGACAGAAATGAAAAACTGTTTTTT. The full variable domain, in which reference TRBV2 and TRBJ1-4 provide the parts outside the CDR3, is EPEVTQTPSHQVTQMGQEVILRCVPISNHLYFYWYRQILGQKVEFLVSFYNNEISEKSEIFDDQFSVERPDGSNFTLKIRSTKLEDSAMYFCASSEASFDRNEKLFFGSGTQLSVL.

The J gene is TRBJ2-5, the V gene TRBV18; the match to TRBD2 covers 7 bases. V lost 5 bases to trimming and J lost 0 bases; unmatched junction nucleotides: 9. Per germline, CDR1 KGHSH and CDR2 LQKENI. The CDR3 totals 16 residues. CDR3 loop: CASSEGLVTYQETQYF. CDR3 bases: TGTGCCAGCTCAGAAGGACTAGTGACGTACCAAGAGACCCAGTACTTC. Drawing the rest from reference TRBV18 and TRBJ2-5, the complete variable domain is NAGVMQNPRHLVRRRGQEARLRCSPMKGHSHVYWYRQLPEEGLKFMVYLQKENIIDESGMPKERFSAEFPKEGPSILRIQQVVRGDSAAYFCASSEGLVTYQETQYFGPGTRLLVL.

This chain uses TRBV29-1 with TRBJ2-7, with D possibly matching TRBD2 (6 bases). The germline V and J ends were trimmed by 5 bases and 3 bases, with 14 bases remaining between them. This CDR3 has 13 residues. Germline loops: CDR1 SQVTM, CDR2 ANQGSEA. DNA of the CDR3: TGCAGCGTTTCTCCGGCCGGGGGCTACGAGCAGTACTTC. It specifies CSVSPAGGYEQYF.

The sample holds one count of this clone. The rearrangement joins TRBV7-6 to TRBJ2-1; a possible D gene is TRBD2 (5 bases). V lost 0 bases and J 4 bases, leaving 10 bases between the germline ends. Germline V gives CDR1 SGHVS, CDR2 FNYEAQ. The CDR3 extends over 15 amino acids. CDR3 protein: CASSLASGGYNEQFF. DNA of the CDR3: TGTGCCAGCAGCTTAGCCAGCGGTGGGTACAATGAGCAGTTCTTC.

The chain is built from TRBV7-8 and TRBJ2-7, with a tentative D call TRBD1 (5 bases). Trimming cost V 6 bases and J 5 bases, with 20 bases left between them. There are 15 residues in the CDR3. Germline assignment: CDR1 SGHVS and CDR2 FQNEAQ. CDR3 in amino acids: CASSFSPKDSDEQYF. CDR3 DNA: TGTGCCAGCAGTTTCTCCCCTAAAGACAGCGACGAGCAGTACTTC. Variable domain in full (rest from reference TRBV7-8 and TRBJ2-7): GAGVSQSPRYKVAKRGQDVALRCDPISGHVSLFWYQQALGQGPEFLTYFQNEAQLDKSGLPSDRFFAERPEGSVSTLKIQRTQQEDSAVYLCASSFSPKDSDEQYFGPGTRLTVT.

The chain employs TRBV7-3 and TRBJ2-3; 9 nucleotides match TRBD1. The ends lost 4 bases at V and 3 bases at J; junction bases unmatched: 2. CDR1 SGHTA and CDR2 FQGTGA come from the germline V gene. The CDR3 totals 14 residues. CDR3 sequence: CASSSGTGTDTQYF. In nucleotides, the CDR3 is TGTGCCAGCAGCTCAGGGACAGGGACAGATACGCAGTATTTT. The entire variable domain, with the rest obtained from reference TRBV7-3 and TRBJ2-3, is as follows: GAGVSQTPSNKVTEKGKYVELRCDPISGHTALYWYRQSLGQGPEFLIYFQGTGAADDSGLPNDRFFAVRPEGSVSTLKIQRTERGDSAVYLCASSSGTGTDTQYFGPGTRLTVL.

This clone was seen just once. The CDR3 DNA reads as TGTGCCAGCAGAGTTCTGGGACAGGGGGGCGCAGATACGCAGTATTTT. It is translated as CASRVLGQGGADTQYF. V and J are TRBV27 and TRBJ2-3; 11 nucleotides match TRBD1. J was trimmed by 4 bases and V by 6 bases; bases with no gene match: 9. CDR1 is MNHEY and CDR2 is SMNVEV in the germline V gene (reference sequence). The CDR3 contains 16 residues.

The chain is built from TRBV7-9 and TRBJ1-1, with no clear D. Germline CDR1 SEHNR, CDR2 FQNEAQ (reference sequence). Trimming removed 4 bases from V and 1 base from J, with 7 bases in between. The CDR3 loop spans 13 amino acids. CDR3 loop: CASSWTENTEAFF. Here the CDR3 DNA reads TGTGCCAGCAGCTGGACGGAGAACACTGAAGCTTTCTTT.

The gene calls are TRBV10-3 and TRBJ2-7; TRBD2 matches at 10 bases. CDR1 is ENHRY and CDR2 is SYGVKD in the germline V gene. CDR3 length equals 14 residues. V lost 8 bases, J lost 2 bases, and 6 bases stayed unmatched. CDR3 amino acids: CAISRTSGAYEQYF. The CDR3 DNA follows: TGTGCCATCTCCCGGACTAGCGGAGCCTACGAGCAGTACTTC.

CDR3 sequence: CASSQVRGETQYF. CDR3 bases: TGCGCCAGCAGCCAAGTGCGTGGAGAGACCCAGTACTTC. The rearrangement links TRBV4-1 to TRBJ2-5; D is unresolved. The germline V gene has CDR1 MGHRA and CDR2 YSYEKL. V was trimmed by 1 base and J by 4 bases, leaving 7 bases between them. This CDR3 has 13 amino acids.

This chain joins TRBV7-9 and TRBJ2-7; 7 bases are a match to TRBD1. Looked up from germline, CDR1 is SEHNR and CDR2 is FQNEAQ (reference sequence). The CDR3 loop spans 16 amino acids. V lost 5 bases and J lost 1; bases outside the gene matches: 11. CDR3 DNA sequence: TGTGCCAGCAGCCCCATCGGTTCAGGGGGTTCCTACGAGCAGTACTTC. Translation: CASSPIGSGGSYEQYF.

This clone was detected once. J is TRBJ2-7 and V is TRBV7-6; TRBD1 aligns across 8 bases. Germline loops: CDR1 SGHVS, CDR2 FNYEAQ. The trim removed 3 bases at V and 4 bases at J, leaving 14 bases unmatched. This CDR3 spans 17 amino acids. The CDR3 coding sequence is TGTGCCAGCAGCTTCTCCATCGCCGGACAGGGTAGTTACGAGCAGTACTTC. Residues: CASSFSIAGQGSYEQYF.

The rearrangement uses TRBV2 and TRBJ2-3; D possibly corresponds to TRBD1 (6 bases). With 2 bases removed from V and 2 bases from J, the gap between germline ends came to 11 bases. This CDR3 has 15 amino acids. Germline CDR1 reads SNHLY; CDR2 reads FYNNEI. As DNA, the CDR3 is TGTGCCAGCAGTGAATTGGACAGCCTCACAGATACGCAGTATTTT. Its protein product is CASSELDSLTDTQYF.

In this sample, this clone turned up a few times. The chain carries TRBV28 and TRBJ2-2; 10 bases map to TRBD2. The CDR3 loop spans 19 amino acids. Germline loops: CDR1 MDHEN, CDR2 SYDVKM. The V segment lost 5 bases and the J segment 4 bases; nucleotides outside the gene matches: 16. The chain's CDR3 is CASSPPYPGLAAGTGELFF. The CDR3 DNA reads TGTGCCAGCAGTCCACCTTATCCAGGACTAGCGGCCGGCACCGGGGAGCTGTTTTTT.

This sequence joins TRBV7-3 and TRBJ2-3, with 10 bases that match TRBD2. Losses at the gene ends were 6 bases for V and 3 bases for J; bases not matched to a gene: 6. Germline V lookup: CDR1 SGHTA, CDR2 FQGTGA. The CDR3 covers 15 residues. CDR3: CASSFSGRSTDTQYF. CDR3 DNA sequence: TGTGCCAGCAGTTTTAGCGGGAGGTCGACAGATACGCAGTATTTT.

The chain joins TRBV7-9 to TRBJ1-3; 8 nucleotides agree with TRBD1. Trimming at V came to 5 bases and at J to 4 bases, leaving 10 bases not matched to a gene. Germline V lookup: CDR1 SEHNR, CDR2 FQNEAQ (reference sequence). This CDR3 has 16 amino acids. CDR3 DNA sequence: TGTGCCAGCAGCATAGACCGGGACAGGACAGGAAACACCATATATTTT. Amino acids: CASSIDRDRTGNTIYF.

This chain uses TRBV14 with TRBJ2-2; D could derive from TRBD1 or TRBD2 (5 bases each). Germline CDR1 reads SGHDN; CDR2 reads FVKESK. Trimming left V 6 bases short and J 5 bases short, with 16 bases between. This CDR3 contains 15 residues. This CDR3 is CASRRLERGTGELFF. The CDR3 coding sequence is TGTGCCAGCAGGCGGCTTGAGAGGGGAACCGGGGAGCTGTTTTTT. The complete variable domain, with remaining parts taken from reference TRBV14 and TRBJ2-2, reads EAGVTQFPSHSVIEKGQTVTLRCDPISGHDNLYWYRRVMGKEIKFLLHFVKESKQDESGMPNNRFLAERTGGTYSTLKVQPAELEDSGVYFCASRRLERGTGELFFGEGSRLTVL.

The chain uses TRBV7-9 and TRBJ2-7; D not certain. Trimming left V 8 bases short and J 6 bases short, with 20 bases between. Germline V gene lookup returns CDR1 SEHNR and CDR2 FQNEAQ (reference sequence). The CDR3 extends over 14 amino acids. The CDR3 DNA reads as TGTGCCAGCGTTCCGGGCCCTCAAGCCCGCGAGCAGTACTTC. It codes for CASVPGPQAREQYF.

V usage is TRBV7-3 and J usage is TRBJ2-3; perhaps TRBD2 as D (6 bases). This CDR3 contains 14 residues. The germline CDR1 and CDR2 sequences are SGHTA and FQGTGA. Trimming shortened V by 4 bases and J by 1 base, and 9 bases separated the two germline ends. CDR3 nucleotides: TGTGCCAGCAGCTCGGGACTTGGCACAGATACGCAGTATTTT. Translated: CASSSGLGTDTQYF. The entire variable domain, with the rest obtained from reference TRBV7-3 and TRBJ2-3, is as follows: GAGVSQTPSNKVTEKGKYVELRCDPISGHTALYWYRQSLGQGPEFLIYFQGTGAADDSGLPNDRFFAVRPEGSVSTLKIQRTERGDSAVYLCASSSGLGTDTQYFGPGTRLTVL.

This chain uses TRBV5-1 with TRBJ2-5; D uncertain. V was pared by 4 bases and J by 2 bases, with 9 bases between. CDR1 is SGHRS, CDR2 YFSETQ, per germline. This CDR3 is built from 13 residues. CDR3 amino acids: CASSPPSQETQYF. CDR3 DNA: TGCGCCAGCAGCCCGCCGTCGCAAGAGACCCAGTACTTC.

V usage is TRBV4-1 and J usage is TRBJ2-7; TRBD1 agrees at 9 bases. CDR1 is MGHRA and CDR2 is YSYEKL in the germline V gene. This CDR3 has 15 amino acids. V trimming: 2 bases; J trimming: 7 bases; junction bases outside the gene matches: 9. The CDR3 DNA sequence: TGCGCCAGCAGCCAACCGGATCCGGGACAGGGAGAGCAGTACTTC. Its translation: CASSQPDPGQGEQYF.

As concerns this clone: At one boundary the junction diverges from the germline segment, which might be a read error. This chain links TRBV20-1 with TRBJ2-7, with D perhaps assigned TRBD1 or TRBD2 (5 bases each). The CDR3 spans 11 residues. CDR1 is DFQATT, CDR2 SNEGSKA, per germline (reference sequence). CDR3 DNA: TGCAGTGCTCGAGAGACGGGGCGGGCGTACTTC. Protein sequence: CSARETGRAYF.

V is TRBV7-9 and J is TRBJ2-1; 7 bases line up with TRBD1. This CDR3 has 15 amino acids. Germline V gene data show CDR1 as SEHNR and CDR2 as FQNEAQ (reference sequence). Losses at the gene ends were 1 base for V and 8 bases for J; bases not matched to a gene: 8. The DNA for the CDR3 is TGTGCCAGCAGCTTAGTTCAGGGGGTTCTCCATGAGCAGTTCTTC. Residues: CASSLVQGVLHEQFF.

Written as DNA, the CDR3 is TGTGCCAGCAGTTACGGTGCGGGCGGGGCCAACGTCCTGACTTTC. Its translation is CASSYGAGGANVLTF. The J gene is TRBJ2-6, the V gene TRBV6-6; maybe TRBD2 (5 bases). Germline CDR1 reads MNHNY; CDR2 reads SVGAGI (reference sequence). V shed 2 bases and J shed 4 bases, with 9 bases lying between them. The length of the CDR3 is 15 residues.

The chain recombines TRBV7-2 with TRBJ2-1, with 9 bases fitting TRBD2. CDR1 and CDR2 (germline): SGHTA, FQGNSA. Trimming cost V 2 bases and J 4 bases; bases outside gene matches: 3. The CDR3 extends over 15 amino acids. The CDR3 region has the DNA TGTGCCAGCAGCTTAACGACTAGCGGATACAATGAGCAGTTCTTC. Translated: CASSLTTSGYNEQFF.

The chain is built from TRBV29-1 and TRBJ2-2, with D possibly being TRBD1 (6 bases). In germline, CDR1 is SQVTM, CDR2 ANQGSEA. The CDR3 loop spans 14 amino acids. V gave up 5 bases and J gave up 2 bases, with 12 bases separating them. The CDR3 here is CSVTDRSNTGELFF. CDR3 in DNA: TGCAGCGTTACTGACAGGTCAAACACCGGGGAGCTGTTTTTT.

V and J are TRBV10-3 and TRBJ2-7; 11 nucleotides align to TRBD1. V lost 5 bases, J lost 2 bases, and 8 bases stayed unmatched. From germline, CDR1 is ENHRY and CDR2 SYGVKD. This CDR3 is 16 amino acids long. CDR3 protein: CAISWTGGVGAYEQYF. The CDR3 DNA follows: TGTGCCATCAGTTGGACAGGGGGCGTTGGCGCCTACGAGCAGTACTTC.

The J gene is TRBJ2-7, the V gene TRBV7-9, with D perhaps TRBD2 (5 bases). Germline loops: CDR1 SEHNR, CDR2 FQNEAQ (reference sequence). The V end lost 10 bases, the J end lost 6 bases, and 19 bases lay between the germline ends. CDR3 length equals 13 residues. The CDR3 loop reads CATAGKTAPEQYF. For the CDR3, the DNA is TGTGCCACGGCCGGGAAAACGGCTCCCGAGCAGTACTTC.

This clone was seen a handful of times. The chain combines TRBV6-1 with TRBJ1-5, with no clear D. Trimming took 5 bases from V and 4 from J, leaving 6 bases between them. Germline V CDR1 and CDR2: MNHNS, SASEGT. The CDR3 consists of 12 residues. CDR3 sequence reads: CASSRDNQPQHF. DNA of the CDR3: TGTGCCAGCAGTCGGGATAATCAGCCCCAGCATTTT.

The chain joins TRBV7-9 to TRBJ1-1; the match to TRBD1 covers 9 bases. Per germline, CDR1 SEHNR and CDR2 FQNEAQ (reference sequence). Losses at the gene ends were 3 bases for V and 6 bases for J; bases not matched to a gene: 5. The CDR3 is 14 residues long. The CDR3 spells CASSLKDRGPEAFF. CDR3 nucleotide sequence: TGTGCCAGCAGCTTGAAGGACAGGGGCCCTGAAGCTTTCTTT.